These T cell receptor beta chains were read from a single sample in a study of blood T cell repertoires in COVID-19. The method was immunoSEQ multiplex PCR; TCRdb's version includes in-frame clones alone and lacks a portion of them. The sample holds around 170,000 clones; 80% to 90% are singletons and the top ten take around an eighth. The sequencing sample was made of peripheral blood. These receptors all come from a man under 40 with active or convalescent COVID-19. CDR3s leave out the opening cysteine and the closing phenylalanine or tryptophan.

v_call,j_call,cdr3_aa
TRBV24-1,TRBJ1-5,ATSDSQGTLRPQH
TRBV5-4,TRBJ1-5,ASSFWGGDQPQH
TRBV5-5,TRBJ1-6,ASSLSGRDNSPLH
TRBV11-3,TRBJ2-5,ASSPSGTGFSETQY
TRBV6-1,TRBJ1-3,ASSEGSTPSGNTIY
TRBV5-1,TRBJ2-2,ASSLAGGPGTGELF
TRBV7-9,TRBJ1-2,ASSGGPTAYGYT
TRBV9,TRBJ2-1,ASTGGGEQF
TRBV6-1,TRBJ1-2,ASSEAGGGTYGYT
TRBV7-2,TRBJ2-5,ASSFPSGRRETQY
TRBV24-1,TRBJ1-5,ATSDAGEGYQPQH
TRBV6-5,TRBJ1-1,ASSLGQNTEAF
TRBV28,TRBJ2-2,ASSLLGRGAGELF
TRBV23-1,TRBJ1-3,ASSQPGGNTIY
TRBV7-3,TRBJ2-2,ASSLFMTGNTGELF
TRBV5-4,TRBJ1-1,ASTQARGPNTEAF
TRBV7-2,TRBJ2-3,ASSVIGAGATDTQY
TRBV6-1,TRBJ1-1,ASSDGTGYNTEAF
TRBV5-6,TRBJ2-1,ASSSHWTGTGDYNEQF
TRBV2,TRBJ1-1,ASSRDRGLNTEAF
TRBV9,TRBJ1-6,ASSVDEGAYNSPLH
TRBV4-3,TRBJ2-1,ASRRTSGRTSNEQF
TRBV4-3,TRBJ1-6,ASSRIGTESSPLH
TRBV7-3,TRBJ2-2,ASSPWVAGGTGELF
TRBV24-1,TRBJ2-3,ATSEPGGRESTDTQY
TRBV30,TRBJ2-7,AWNRGDGFYEQY
TRBV12-3/TRBV12-4,TRBJ2-5,ASSSDRQTQY
TRBV19,TRBJ2-1,ASGVSAYNEQF
TRBV24-1,TRBJ2-7,ATSAPGQGAYEQY
TRBV2,TRBJ1-5,ASSDGQTNQPQH
TRBV13,TRBJ2-1,ASSLFDGDEQF
TRBV6-2/TRBV6-3,TRBJ1-1,ASSSPTGGGTEAF
TRBV29-1,TRBJ1-1,SAQGLYTEAF
TRBV29-1,TRBJ1-1,SVPHLTSMNTEAF
TRBV2,TRBJ2-7,AGSTSGVPYEQY
TRBV6-2/TRBV6-3,TRBJ2-5,ASSYSGTSGETQY
TRBV6-5,TRBJ2-1,ASSYAGDGYNEQF
TRBV19,TRBJ2-2,ASSTAGGTAGELF
TRBV24-1,TRBJ2-3,ATSDLEREGVDTQY
TRBV7-6,TRBJ1-1,ASSLDWGQGMNTEAF
TRBV6-5,TRBJ1-5,ASLTRNQPQH
TRBV7-2,TRBJ2-3,ASSLNQGYTDTQY
TRBV5-1,TRBJ2-4,ASSLDDRDIQY
TRBV3-1/TRBV3-2,TRBJ1-2,ASSQSTGGNYGYT
TRBV5-5,TRBJ2-2,ASSHEGTAGELF
TRBV10-2,TRBJ1-1,GSAQMNTEAF